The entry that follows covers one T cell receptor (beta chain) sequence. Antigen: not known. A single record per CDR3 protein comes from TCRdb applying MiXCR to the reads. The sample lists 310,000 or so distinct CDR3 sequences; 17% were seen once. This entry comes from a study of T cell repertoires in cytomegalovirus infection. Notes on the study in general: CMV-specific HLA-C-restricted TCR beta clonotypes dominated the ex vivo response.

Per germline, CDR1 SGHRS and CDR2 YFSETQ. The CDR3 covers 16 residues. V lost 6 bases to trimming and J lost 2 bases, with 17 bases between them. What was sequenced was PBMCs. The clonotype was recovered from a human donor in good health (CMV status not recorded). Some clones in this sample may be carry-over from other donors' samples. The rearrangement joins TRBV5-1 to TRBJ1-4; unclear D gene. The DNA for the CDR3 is TGCGCCAGCACCCAAAACGGTGCCACCACTAATGAAAAACTGTTTTTT. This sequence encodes CASTQNGATTNEKLFF.